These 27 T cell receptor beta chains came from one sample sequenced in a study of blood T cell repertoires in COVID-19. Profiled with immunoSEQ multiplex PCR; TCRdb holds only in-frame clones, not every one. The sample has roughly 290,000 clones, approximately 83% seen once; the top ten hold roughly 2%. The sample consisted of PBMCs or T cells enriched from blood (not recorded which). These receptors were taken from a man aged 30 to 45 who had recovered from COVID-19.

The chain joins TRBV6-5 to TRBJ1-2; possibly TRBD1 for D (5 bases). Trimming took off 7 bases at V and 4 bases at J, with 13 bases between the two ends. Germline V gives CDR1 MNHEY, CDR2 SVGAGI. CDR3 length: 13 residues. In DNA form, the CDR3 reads TGTGCCAGCAAGGAAAGGGGAAGCTATGGCTACACCTTC. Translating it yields CASKERGSYGYTF.

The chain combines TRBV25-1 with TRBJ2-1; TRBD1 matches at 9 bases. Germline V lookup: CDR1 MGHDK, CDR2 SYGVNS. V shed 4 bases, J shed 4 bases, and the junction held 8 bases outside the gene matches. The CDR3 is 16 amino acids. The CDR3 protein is CASSGLGQGYYNEQFF. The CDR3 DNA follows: TGTGCCAGCAGTGGACTGGGACAGGGTTATTACAATGAGCAGTTCTTC.

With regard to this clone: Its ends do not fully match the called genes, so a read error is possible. The CDR3 region has the DNA TGTGCCAGCAGCATAGAGGGACAGGGGGCATCGGTAGCTTTCTTT. Translation: CASSIEGQGASVAFF. This chain links TRBV11-2 with TRBJ1-1, with 12 bases lining up with TRBD1. Germline loops: CDR1 SGHAT, CDR2 FQNNGV. There are 15 residues in the CDR3.

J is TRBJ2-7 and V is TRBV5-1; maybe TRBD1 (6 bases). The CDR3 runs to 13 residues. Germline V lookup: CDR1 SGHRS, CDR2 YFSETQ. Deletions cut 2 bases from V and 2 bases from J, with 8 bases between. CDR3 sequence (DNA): TGCGCCAGCAGCTTTACAGGGCCCTACGAGCAGTACTTC. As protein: CASSFTGPYEQYF.

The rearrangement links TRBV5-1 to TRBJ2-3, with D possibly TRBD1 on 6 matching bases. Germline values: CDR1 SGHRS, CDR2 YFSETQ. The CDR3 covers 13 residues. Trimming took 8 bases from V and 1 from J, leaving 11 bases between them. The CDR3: CASNRQGTDTQYF. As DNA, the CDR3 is TGCGCCAGTAACCGACAGGGCACAGATACGCAGTATTTT. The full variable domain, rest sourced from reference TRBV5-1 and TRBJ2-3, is KAGVTQTPRYLIKTRGQQVTLSCSPISGHRSVSWYQQTPGQGLQFLFEYFSETQRNKGNFPGRFSGRQFSNSRSEMNVSTLELGDSALYLCASNRQGTDTQYFGPGTRLTVL.

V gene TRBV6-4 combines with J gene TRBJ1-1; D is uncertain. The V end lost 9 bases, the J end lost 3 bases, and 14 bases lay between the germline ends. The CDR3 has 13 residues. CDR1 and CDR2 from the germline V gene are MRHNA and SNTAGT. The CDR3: CASSRELHTEAFF. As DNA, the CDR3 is TGTGCCAGTAGCCGTGAACTACACACTGAAGCTTTCTTT.

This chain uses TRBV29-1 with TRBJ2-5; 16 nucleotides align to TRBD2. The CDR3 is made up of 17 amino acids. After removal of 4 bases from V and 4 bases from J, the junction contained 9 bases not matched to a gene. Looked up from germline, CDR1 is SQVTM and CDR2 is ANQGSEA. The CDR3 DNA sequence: TGCAGCGTTGCAGTGGGGACTAGCGGGGGGGCCGGAGAGACCCAGTACTTC. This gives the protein CSVAVGTSGGAGETQYF. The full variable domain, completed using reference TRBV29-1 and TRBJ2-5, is SAVISQKPSRDICQRGTSLTIQCQVDSQVTMMFWYRQQPGQSLTLIATANQGSEATYESGFVIDKFPISRPNLTFSTLTVSNMSPEDSSIYLCSVAVGTSGGAGETQYFGPGTRLLVL.

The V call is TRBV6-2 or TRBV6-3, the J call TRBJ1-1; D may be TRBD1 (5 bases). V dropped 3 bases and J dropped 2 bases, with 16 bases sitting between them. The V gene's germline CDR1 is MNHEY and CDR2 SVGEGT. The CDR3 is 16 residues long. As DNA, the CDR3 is TGTGCCAGCAGTTATCCCCCTGGGCGGACAAACACTGAAGCTTTCTTT. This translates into CASSYPPGRTNTEAFF.

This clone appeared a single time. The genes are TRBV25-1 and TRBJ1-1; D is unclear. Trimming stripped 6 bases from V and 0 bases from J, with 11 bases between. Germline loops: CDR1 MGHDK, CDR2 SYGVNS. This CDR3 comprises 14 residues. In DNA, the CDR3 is TGTGCCAGCAGGGGAGGGAGCATGAACACTGAAGCTTTCTTT. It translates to CASRGGSMNTEAFF. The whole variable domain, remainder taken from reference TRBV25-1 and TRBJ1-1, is EADIYQTPRYLVIGTGKKITLECSQTMGHDKMYWYQQDPGMELHLIHYSYGVNSTEKGDLSSESTVSRIRTEHFPLTLESARPSHTSQYLCASRGGSMNTEAFFGQGTRLTVV.

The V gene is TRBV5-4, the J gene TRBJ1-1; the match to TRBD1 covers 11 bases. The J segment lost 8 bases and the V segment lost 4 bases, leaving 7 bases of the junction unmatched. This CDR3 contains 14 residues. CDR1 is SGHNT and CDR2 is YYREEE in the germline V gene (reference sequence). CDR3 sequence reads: CASSARDRGLEAFF. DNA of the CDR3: TGTGCCAGCAGCGCCCGGGACAGGGGGTTAGAAGCTTTCTTT.

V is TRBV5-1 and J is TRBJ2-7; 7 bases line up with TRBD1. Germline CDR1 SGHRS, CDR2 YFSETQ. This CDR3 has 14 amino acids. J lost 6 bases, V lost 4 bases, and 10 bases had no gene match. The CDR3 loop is CASSPGGGVSEQYF. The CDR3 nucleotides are TGCGCCAGCAGCCCAGGGGGTGGGGTAAGCGAGCAGTACTTC.

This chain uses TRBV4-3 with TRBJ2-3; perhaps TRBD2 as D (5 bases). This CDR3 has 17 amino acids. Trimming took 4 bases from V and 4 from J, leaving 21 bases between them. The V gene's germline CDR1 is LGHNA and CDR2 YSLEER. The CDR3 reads CASSRDGLLPGADTQYF. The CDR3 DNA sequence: TGCGCCAGCAGCCGCGACGGCCTGCTACCCGGGGCAGATACGCAGTATTTT.

The CDR3 loop is CASSTDRFREQYF. CDR3 coding DNA: TGTGCCAGCAGTACCGACAGGTTCCGCGAGCAGTACTTC. V and J are TRBV2 and TRBJ2-7; a possible D gene is TRBD1 (6 bases). CDR1 and CDR2 (germline): SNHLY, FYNNEI. V lost 5 bases and J 6 bases, leaving 14 bases between the germline ends. This CDR3 has 13 residues.

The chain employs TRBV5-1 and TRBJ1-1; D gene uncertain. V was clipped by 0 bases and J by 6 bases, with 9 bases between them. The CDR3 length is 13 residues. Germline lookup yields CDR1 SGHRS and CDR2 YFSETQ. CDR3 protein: CASSLESNSEAFF. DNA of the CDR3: TGCGCCAGCAGCTTGGAAAGTAACTCTGAAGCTTTCTTT.

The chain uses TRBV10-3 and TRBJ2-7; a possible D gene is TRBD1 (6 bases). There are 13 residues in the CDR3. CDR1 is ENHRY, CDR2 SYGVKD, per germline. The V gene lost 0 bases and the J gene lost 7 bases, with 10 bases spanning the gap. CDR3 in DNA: TGTGCCATCAGTGAGTCACAGGGTTGGGAGCAGTACTTC. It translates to CAISESQGWEQYF.

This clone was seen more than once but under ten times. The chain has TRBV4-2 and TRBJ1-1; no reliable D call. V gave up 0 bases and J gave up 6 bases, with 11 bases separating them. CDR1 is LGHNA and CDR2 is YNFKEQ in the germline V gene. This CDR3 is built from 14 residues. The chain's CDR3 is CASSQDSGSPEAFF. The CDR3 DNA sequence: TGTGCCAGCAGCCAAGATTCAGGTTCCCCTGAAGCTTTCTTT.

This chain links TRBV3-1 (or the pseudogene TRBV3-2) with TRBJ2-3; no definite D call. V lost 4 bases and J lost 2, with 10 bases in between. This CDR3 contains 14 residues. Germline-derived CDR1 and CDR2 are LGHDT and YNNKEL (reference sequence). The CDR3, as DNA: TGTGCCAGCAGCCGACTCCCCCCCACAGATACGCAGTATTTT. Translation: CASSRLPPTDTQYF.

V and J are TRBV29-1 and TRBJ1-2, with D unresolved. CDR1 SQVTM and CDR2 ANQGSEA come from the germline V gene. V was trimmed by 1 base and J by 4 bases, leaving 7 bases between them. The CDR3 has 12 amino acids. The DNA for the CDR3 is TGCAGCGTTGAAGGGCAGTCCTATGGCTACACCTTC. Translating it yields CSVEGQSYGYTF.

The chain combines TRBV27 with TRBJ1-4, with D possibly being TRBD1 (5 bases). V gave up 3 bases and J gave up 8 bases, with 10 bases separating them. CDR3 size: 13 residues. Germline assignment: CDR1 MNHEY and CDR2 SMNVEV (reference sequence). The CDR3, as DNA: TGTGCCAGCAGTTTGTCCCGGGGGGAAAAACTGTTTTTT. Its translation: CASSLSRGEKLFF.

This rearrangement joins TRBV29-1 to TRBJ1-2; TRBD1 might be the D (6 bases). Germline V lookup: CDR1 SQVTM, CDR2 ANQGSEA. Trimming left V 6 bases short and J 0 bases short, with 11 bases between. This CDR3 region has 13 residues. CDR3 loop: CSVERTANYGYTF. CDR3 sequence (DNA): TGCAGCGTAGAGCGGACAGCTAACTATGGCTACACCTTC.

CDR3 nucleotide sequence: TGTGCCAGCAGTCCAGGGGGGTGGACAGGGTTTGGACGCTACACCTTC. It encodes CASSPGGWTGFGRYTF. V gene TRBV27 combines with J gene TRBJ1-2; 8 bases agree with TRBD1. The germline CDR1 and CDR2 sequences are MNHEY and SMNVEV (reference sequence). Germline trimming cut 5 bases from V and 9 bases from J; bases unmatched to any gene: 17. The CDR3 loop spans 16 amino acids.

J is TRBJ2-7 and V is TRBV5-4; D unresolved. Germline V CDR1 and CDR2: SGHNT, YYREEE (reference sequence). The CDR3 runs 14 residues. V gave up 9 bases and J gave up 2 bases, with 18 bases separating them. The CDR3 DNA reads TGTGCCACCACAAATGGTCTAGTCCCCTACGAGCAGTACTTC. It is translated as CATTNGLVPYEQYF.

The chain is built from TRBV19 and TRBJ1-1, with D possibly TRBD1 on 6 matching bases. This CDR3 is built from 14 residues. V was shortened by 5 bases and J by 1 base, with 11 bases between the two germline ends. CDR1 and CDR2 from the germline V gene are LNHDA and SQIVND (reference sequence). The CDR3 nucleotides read TGTGCCAGTAGTCCGACAGGCACGAACACTGAAGCTTTCTTT. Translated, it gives CASSPTGTNTEAFF.

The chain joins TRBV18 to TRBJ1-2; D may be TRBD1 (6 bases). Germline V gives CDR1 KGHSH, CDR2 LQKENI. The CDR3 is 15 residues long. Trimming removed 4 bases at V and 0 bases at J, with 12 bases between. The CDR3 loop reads CASSLDRTTNYGYTF. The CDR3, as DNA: TGTGCCAGCTCACTAGACAGGACAACTAACTATGGCTACACCTTC.

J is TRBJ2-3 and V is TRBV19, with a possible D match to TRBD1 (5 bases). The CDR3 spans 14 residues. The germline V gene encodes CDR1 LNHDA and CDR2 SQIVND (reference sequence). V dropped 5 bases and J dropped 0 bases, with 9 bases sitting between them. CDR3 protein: CASSQYRSTDTQYF. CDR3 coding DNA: TGTGCCAGTAGTCAGTACAGGAGCACAGATACGCAGTATTTT. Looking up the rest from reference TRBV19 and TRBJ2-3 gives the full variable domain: DGGITQSPKYLFRKEGQNVTLSCEQNLNHDAMYWYRQDPGQGLRLIYYSQIVNDFQKGDIAEGYSVSREKKESFPLTVTSAQKNPTAFYLCASSQYRSTDTQYFGPGTRLTVL.

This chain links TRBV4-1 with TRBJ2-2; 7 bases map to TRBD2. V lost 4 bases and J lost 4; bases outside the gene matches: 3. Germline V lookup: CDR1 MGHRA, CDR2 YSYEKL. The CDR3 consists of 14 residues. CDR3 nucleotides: TGCGCCAGCAGCCGGGGCGGGAGCACCGGGGAGCTGTTTTTT. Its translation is CASSRGGSTGELFF.

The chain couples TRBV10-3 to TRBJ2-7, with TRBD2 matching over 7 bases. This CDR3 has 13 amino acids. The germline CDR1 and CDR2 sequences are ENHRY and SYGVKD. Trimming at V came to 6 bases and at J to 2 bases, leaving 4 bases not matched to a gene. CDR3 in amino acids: CAIRTGGAYEQYF. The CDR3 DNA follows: TGTGCCATCAGGACGGGGGGAGCCTACGAGCAGTACTTC.